These 23 T cell receptor beta chains originate from one sample sequenced in a study of CD8+CD57+ T cells in acquired aplastic anemia. Profiles of TCR beta VDJ and CDR3 were generated from a genomic DNA template. Via MiXCR, TCRdb re-called the reads, giving one row per CDR3 protein. The sample contains about 190,000 distinct CDR3 sequences, around 65% of which appear only once. The specimen was sorted CD4+, CD8+, or CD8+CD57+ T cells (not recorded which) from PBMCs. Receptors were obtained from a human donor with severe aplastic anemia or a healthy control (not recorded which).

V usage is TRBV6-5 and J usage is TRBJ1-5, with D uncertain. The J call may be incorrect, as the DNA end agrees better with TRBJ2-5. The germline gives CDR1 MNHEY, CDR2 SVGAGI. The CDR3 extends over 16 amino acids. The CDR3: CASSYGSPDSNQPQYF. The CDR3 coding sequence is TGTGCCAGCAGTTACGGAAGTCCAGATAGCAATCAGCCCCAGTACTTC.

The chain links TRBV7-2 to TRBJ1-1, with D unresolved. This CDR3 region has 15 residues. Germline assignment: CDR1 SGHTA and CDR2 FQGNSA. V lost 4 bases and J lost 1, with 13 bases in between. The CDR3 nucleotides read TGTGCCAGCAGCTCCTCCTCACACGGGAACACTGAAGCTTTCTTT. Its translation: CASSSSSHGNTEAFF.

CDR3 DNA sequence: TGTGCCAGCAGTGAATGGCTAGCGGGAGGTGGTATCTACGAGCAGTACTTC. It codes for CASSEWLAGGGIYEQYF. The chain uses TRBV2 and TRBJ2-7; 11 bases line up with TRBD2. V trimming: 2 bases; J trimming: 3 bases; junction bases outside the gene matches: 9. This CDR3 has 17 amino acids. Germline V gene sequence: CDR1 SNHLY, CDR2 FYNNEI.

Only a few counts were recorded for this clonotype. CDR3 coding DNA: TGTGCCATCAGTGGTGGGGGAATGAACACTGAAGCTTTCTTT. Translated: CAISGGGMNTEAFF. This chain uses TRBV10-3 with TRBJ1-1, with D possibly TRBD1 on 5 matching bases. Per germline, CDR1 ENHRY and CDR2 SYGVKD. This CDR3 comprises 14 residues. V was pared by 4 bases and J by 0 bases, with 9 bases between.

About this clonotype itself: In this CDR3 the conserved last residue, phenylalanine or tryptophan, is missing, so a read error is likely. The CDR3 sequence is CASSFPPGAGYEQYL. DNA of the CDR3: TGTGCCAGCAGCTTCCCTCCTGGAGCAGGCTACGAGCAGTACCTC. V and J are TRBV7-9 and TRBJ2-7; D remains ambiguous. CDR3 length: 15 residues. The ends were cut back, 3 bases at V and 3 bases at J, with 15 bases in the middle. Germline values: CDR1 SEHNR, CDR2 FQNEAQ (reference sequence).

This clonotype was found a few times. This sequence joins TRBV7-9 and TRBJ2-3; tentatively, D is TRBD1 or TRBD2 (5 bases each). Trimming took 4 bases from V and 6 from J, leaving 20 bases between them. The CDR3 has 16 amino acids. Germline V gene data show CDR1 as SEHNR and CDR2 as FQNEAQ (reference sequence). CDR3 residues: CASSSRDPPSIDTQYF. The CDR3 DNA is TGTGCCAGCAGCTCCCGGGACCCACCGTCGATTGATACGCAGTATTTT.

As for this clonotype: Since no conserved phenylalanine or tryptophan closes the CDR3, a read error is the likely cause. It is unclear where the CDR3 begins or ends on the DNA, so no DNA is shown, and the CDR3 is as TCRdb lists it. V usage is TRBV7-9 and J usage is TRBJ2-1. The CDR3 length is 8 residues, termini included. The germline V gene encodes CDR1 SEHNR and CDR2 FQNEAQ (reference sequence). The CDR3 region is CASSLAPN.

The chain joins TRBV11-1 to TRBJ2-7, with 12 positions matching TRBD2. The junction had 4 bases not matched to a gene; V was cut back by 0 bases and J by 7 bases. The CDR3 is made up of 15 amino acids. Germline CDR1 and CDR2: SGHAT and FQDESV (reference sequence). In DNA form, the CDR3 reads TGTGCCAGCAGCTTAGCGGGACTAGCGGGTTATGAGCAGTACTTC. Translating it yields CASSLAGLAGYEQYF. Together with reference TRBV11-1 and TRBJ2-7, the CDR3 gives the full variable domain: EAEVAQSPRYKITEKSQAVAFWCDPISGHATLYWYRQILGQGPELLVQFQDESVVDDSQLPKDRFSAERLKGVDSTLKIQPAELGDSAMYLCASSLAGLAGYEQYFGPGTRLTVT.

This chain connects TRBV2 to TRBJ1-5; D may be TRBD1 (5 bases). V was clipped by 0 bases and J by 12 bases, with 18 bases between them. This CDR3 region has 15 residues. CDR1 is SNHLY and CDR2 is FYNNEI in the germline V gene. The CDR3 reads CASSEAATFDGGQHF. The CDR3 DNA reads as TGTGCCAGCAGTGAAGCAGCAACGTTTGACGGGGGCCAGCATTTT.

The chain is built from TRBV24-1 and TRBJ2-1; D is possibly TRBD2 (6 bases). The V gene lost 4 bases and the J gene lost 13 bases, with 22 bases spanning the gap. Per germline, CDR1 KGHDR and CDR2 SFDVKD. The CDR3 consists of 15 residues. The CDR3 here is CATSEPSGGNSGQFF. Written as DNA, the CDR3 is TGTGCCACCAGTGAACCCTCAGGAGGGAACTCGGGACAGTTCTTC.

The chain has TRBV4-3 and TRBJ2-3, with D hard to call. The CDR3 length is 15 residues. V shed 0 bases and J shed 0 bases, with 7 bases lying between them. Germline CDR1 and CDR2: LGHNA and YSLEER. CDR3 DNA sequence: TGCGCCAGCAGCCAAGAGGGCTCCAGCACAGATACGCAGTATTTT. This sequence encodes CASSQEGSSTDTQYF.

With regard to this clonotype: The germline gene is not matched at one end of the junction; a read error may be the cause. V gene TRBV2 combines with J gene TRBJ2-1, with D uncertain. The germline CDR1 and CDR2 sequences are SNHLY and FYNNEI. The CDR3 totals 14 residues. The CDR3 bases are TGTGCCAGCAGTGCGTCTTGGCTACATGGTTTTTCGCTCTTC. Its protein is CASSASWLHGFSLF. The variable domain in full, with the rest retrieved from reference TRBV2 and TRBJ2-1, is EPEVTQTPSHQVTQMGQEVILRCVPISNHLYFYWYRQILGQKVEFLVSFYNNEISEKSEIFDDQFSVERPDGSNFTLKIRSTKLEDSAMYFCASSASWLHGFSLFGPGTRLTVL.

There are a few counts of this clonotype. The rearrangement links TRBV19 to TRBJ1-2; 8 bases align to TRBD1. V lost 1 base and J lost 5; bases outside the gene matches: 6. Germline V gives CDR1 LNHDA, CDR2 SQIVND (reference sequence). The CDR3 is 15 amino acids. This CDR3 is CASSIAGTGGYGYTF. In DNA, the CDR3 is TGTGCCAGTAGTATAGCTGGGACAGGAGGATATGGCTACACCTTC. Using reference TRBV19 and TRBJ1-2 for the parts outside the CDR3, the full variable domain is DGGITQSPKYLFRKEGQNVTLSCEQNLNHDAMYWYRQDPGQGLRLIYYSQIVNDFQKGDIAEGYSVSREKKESFPLTVTSAQKNPTAFYLCASSIAGTGGYGYTFGSGTRLTVV.

The chain employs TRBV7-9 and TRBJ2-7, with 8 bases identical to TRBD2. The length of the CDR3 is 15 residues. V gave up 3 bases and J gave up 6 bases; unmatched junction bases: 10. Looked up from germline, CDR1 is SEHNR and CDR2 is FQNEAQ (reference sequence). The CDR3 here is CASSLAGGPAGEQYF. The CDR3 DNA is TGTGCCAGCAGCTTGGCGGGGGGACCGGCAGGCGAGCAGTACTTC. The complete variable domain, with remaining parts taken from reference TRBV7-9 and TRBJ2-7, reads DTGVSQNPRHKITKRGQNVTFRCDPISEHNRLYWYRQTLGQGPEFLTYFQNEAQLEKSRLLSDRFSAERPKGSFSTLEIQRTEQGDSAMYLCASSLAGGPAGEQYFGPGTRLTVT.

In the case of this clonotype: Because it lacks the conserved phenylalanine or tryptophan at the end, this CDR3 is likely a read error. J is TRBJ2-7 and V is TRBV10-1, with D possibly matching TRBD2 (5 bases). V was pared by 6 bases and J by 3 bases, with 12 bases between. The CDR3 length is 13 residues. In germline, CDR1 is WNHNN, CDR2 SYGVQD (reference sequence). CDR3 sequence (DNA): TGCGCCAGCAGCCTTAGCGAGAACTACGAGCAGTACTCC. The encoded protein is CASSLSENYEQYS.

This clonotype was counted at least ten times. The gene calls are TRBV5-8 and TRBJ2-5, with 10 bases lining up with TRBD2. In germline, CDR1 is SGHTS, CDR2 YDEGEE. V lost 4 bases, J lost 5 bases, and 11 bases stayed unmatched. The CDR3 consists of 16 residues. Here the CDR3 DNA reads TGTGCCAGCAGCCAAGGGACTAGCGATGCAGGGGAGACCCAGTACTTC. Translation gives CASSQGTSDAGETQYF.

This clonotype was recorded at least ten times. CDR3 nucleotides: TGTGCCAGCAGCCAGGTACTGGACTGGAAAAGGCAGCCCCAGCATTTT. This sequence encodes CASSQVLDWKRQPQHF. This chain joins TRBV6-5 and TRBJ1-5; D not certain. CDR1 and CDR2 from the germline V gene are MNHEY and SVGAGI. The CDR3 is 16 residues long. V gave up 6 bases and J gave up 7 bases, with 22 bases separating them.

The CDR3 loop reads CASSKIGTEAFF. CDR3 bases: TGTGCCAGCAGTAAGATCGGCACTGAAGCTTTCTTT. This rearrangement joins TRBV12-3 or TRBV12-4 to TRBJ1-1; no firm D call. The V gene lost 5 bases and the J gene lost 4 bases, with 8 bases spanning the gap. The CDR3 spans 12 residues.

Comments on this clonotype: Its ends do not fully match the called genes, so a read error is possible. The chain carries TRBV5-1 and TRBJ1-1, with a weak D call TRBD1 (5 bases). This CDR3 comprises 14 residues. Germline CDR1 reads SGHRS; CDR2 reads YFSETQ. CDR3 amino acids: CASSLIGVGTEAFF. The CDR3 DNA is TGTGCCAGCAGCTTAATAGGGGTCGGCACTGAAGCTTTCTTT.

This clonotype appeared a single time. This sequence joins TRBV20-1 and TRBJ1-2; 9 bases align to TRBD1. CDR1 is DFQATT, CDR2 SNEGSKA, per germline (reference sequence). This CDR3 has 12 amino acids. V shed 6 bases and J 9 bases; nucleotides not matched to a gene: 8. In nucleotides, the CDR3 is TGCAGTGCGGACAGACAGGGGGGAAGCTACACCTTC. This encodes CSADRQGGSYTF.

The chain uses TRBV5-6 and TRBJ2-5; D might be TRBD1 (6 bases). The CDR3 totals 15 residues. Germline V gene lookup returns CDR1 SGHDT and CDR2 YYEEEE. Trimming pared 2 bases from V and 0 bases from J, leaving 11 bases between. This CDR3 reads CASSLGQLYQETQYF. DNA for the CDR3: TGTGCCAGCAGCTTAGGACAGTTGTACCAAGAGACCCAGTACTTC.

The chain combines TRBV20-1 with TRBJ2-2; 11 bases match TRBD2. J was trimmed by 5 bases and V by 2 bases; bases with no gene match: 1. CDR3 length: 14 residues. The V gene's germline CDR1 is DFQATT and CDR2 SNEGSKA (reference sequence). Here the CDR3 DNA reads TGCAGTGCTAGAACTAGCGGGAGAACCGGGGAGCTGTTTTTT. This encodes CSARTSGRTGELFF.

The CDR3 bases are TGTGCCAGCAGTCCCGGAACAGGGGGCTCTAATTCACCCCTCCACTTT. Encoded protein: CASSPGTGGSNSPLHF. The J gene is TRBJ1-6, the V gene TRBV12-3 or TRBV12-4, with 9 bases that match TRBD1. The CDR3 is made up of 16 amino acids. With 5 bases clipped from V and 6 bases from J, the junction kept 8 bases outside the gene matches.